The source of this T cell receptor beta chain is a study of cytomegalovirus exposure and HLA in healthy donors. The wider study: A prior analysis found about 110 million unique TCR beta sequences from 170 million or so T cells.

The study, taken as a whole, reports: 87-base-pair reads could not separate some V segments, including TRBV6-2 and TRBV6-3. Sequencing had likely introduced a cluster of highly shared sequence variants as an artifact.

With 8 bases removed from V and 5 bases from J, the gap between germline ends came to 22 bases. CDR1 and CDR2 (germline): MNHNY, SVGAGI (reference sequence). The CDR3 covers 16 residues. The study ran its PCR with 60 Vbeta and 13 Jbeta primers. The assay was immunoSEQ multiplex PCR, and TCRdb's table has in-frame clones only and misses some. The sample contains 100,000 to 150,000 clones, approximately 82% of which appear only once. Concerning this clone itself: Its antigen is undetermined.

Samples came from healthy bone marrow donors. The chain combines TRBV6-6 with TRBJ2-1; D possibly corresponds to TRBD1 (8 bases). Specimen: PBMCs. The receptor was derived from a female donor in good health and CMV-seronegative. The DNA of the CDR3 is TGTGCCAGCTACTCCAGGGGGCTAGCGGATAACAATGAGCAGTTCTTC. As protein: CASYSRGLADNNEQFF.